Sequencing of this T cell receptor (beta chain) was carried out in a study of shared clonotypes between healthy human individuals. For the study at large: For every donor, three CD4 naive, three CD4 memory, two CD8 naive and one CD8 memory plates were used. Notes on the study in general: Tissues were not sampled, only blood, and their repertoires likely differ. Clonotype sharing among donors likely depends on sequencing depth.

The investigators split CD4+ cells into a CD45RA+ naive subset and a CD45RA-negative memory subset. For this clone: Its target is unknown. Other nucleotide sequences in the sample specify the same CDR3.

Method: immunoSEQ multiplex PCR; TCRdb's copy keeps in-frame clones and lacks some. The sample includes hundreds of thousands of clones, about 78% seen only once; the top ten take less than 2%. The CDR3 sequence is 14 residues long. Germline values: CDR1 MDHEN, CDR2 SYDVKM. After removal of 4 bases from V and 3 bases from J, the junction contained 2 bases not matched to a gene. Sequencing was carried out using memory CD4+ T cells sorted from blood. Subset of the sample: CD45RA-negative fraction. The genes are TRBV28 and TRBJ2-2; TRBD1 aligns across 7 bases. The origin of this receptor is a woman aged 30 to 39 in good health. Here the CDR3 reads CASSWDRDTGELFF. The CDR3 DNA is TGTGCCAGCAGTTGGGACAGAGACACCGGGGAGCTGTTTTTT.